Shown below are 18 T cell receptor beta chains from a single sample sequenced in a study of blood T cell repertoires in COVID-19. This table comes from immunoSEQ multiplex PCR, and its TCRdb copy is limited to in-frame clones, with some not included. This table has about 200,000 clones, roughly nine tenths appearing once. Source material: peripheral blood. The source is a woman between 50 and 59 years old with COVID-19, enrolled during active disease.

This clone appeared a few times. J is TRBJ1-6 and V is TRBV2; D ambiguous. Per the germline V gene, CDR1 is SNHLY and CDR2 is FYNNEI. The CDR3 extends over 14 amino acids. Deletions cut 8 bases from V and 7 bases from J, with 15 bases between. CDR3 sequence: CASQVSAGNSPLHF. Written as DNA, the CDR3 is TGTGCCAGCCAAGTCTCTGCGGGAAATTCACCCCTCCACTTT.

The J gene is TRBJ1-1, the V gene TRBV5-6, with D uncertain. The germline gives CDR1 SGHDT, CDR2 YYEEEE. This CDR3 has 16 residues. V dropped 2 bases and J dropped 0 bases, with 14 bases sitting between them. The CDR3 region has the DNA TGTGCCAGCAGCTTAATACAGCCCTACTTGAACACTGAAGCTTTCTTT. It yields the protein CASSLIQPYLNTEAFF. The full variable domain, in which reference TRBV5-6 and TRBJ1-1 provide the parts outside the CDR3, is DAGVTQSPTHLIKTRGQQVTLRCSPKSGHDTVSWYQQALGQGPQFIFQYYEEEERQRGNFPDRFSGHQFPNYSSELNVNALLLGDSALYLCASSLIQPYLNTEAFFGQGTRLTVV.

The chain couples TRBV9 to TRBJ2-1, with D perhaps matching TRBD2 (5 bases). With 4 bases removed from V and 8 bases from J, the gap between germline ends came to 7 bases. Germline CDR1 and CDR2: SGDLS and YYNGEE. CDR3 size: 11 residues. This chain's CDR3 is CASSLADEQFF. The CDR3 bases are TGTGCCAGCAGCCTAGCTGATGAGCAGTTCTTC.

The chain carries TRBV6-5 and TRBJ2-1, with D possibly matching TRBD2 (5 bases). Trimming removed 4 bases at V and 8 bases at J, with 12 bases between. The CDR3 runs to 13 residues. Germline CDR1 reads MNHEY; CDR2 reads SVGAGI. CDR3 nucleotides: TGTGCCAGCAGTTCGGGGTGGCCTCATGAGCAGTTCTTC. It is translated as CASSSGWPHEQFF.

V and J are TRBV5-1 and TRBJ2-1; D is ambiguous. Trimming took off 0 bases at V and 8 bases at J, with 6 bases between the two ends. The CDR3 totals 12 residues. Germline V gene lookup returns CDR1 SGHRS and CDR2 YFSETQ. CDR3: CASSLVDYEQFF. The CDR3 nucleotides read TGCGCCAGCAGCTTGGTTGACTATGAGCAGTTCTTC.

In nucleotides, the CDR3 is TGCAGCGCTGGACAGGGAAGTCAGCCCCAGCATTTT. As protein: CSAGQGSQPQHF. The chain joins TRBV29-1 to TRBJ1-5; 8 bases fit TRBD1. CDR1 is SQVTM, CDR2 ANQGSEA, per germline. CDR3 size: 12 residues. V trimming: 7 bases; J trimming: 6 bases; junction bases outside the gene matches: 5.

The rearrangement links TRBV12-5 to TRBJ2-7; a possible D gene is TRBD1 (5 bases). This CDR3 region has 13 residues. CDR1 is LGHNT and CDR2 is FRNRAP in the germline V gene. V lost 2 bases, J lost 4 bases, and 9 bases lay in between. CDR3 in DNA: TGTGCTAGTGGTTTGTTTGCAGGGTACGAGCAGTACTTC. Translated: CASGLFAGYEQYF.

The chain is built from TRBV7-2 and TRBJ2-7; D possibly corresponds to TRBD2 (5 bases). The CDR3 has 14 amino acids. CDR1 and CDR2 from the germline V gene are SGHTA and FQGNSA. Trimming removed 5 bases at V and 3 bases at J, with 14 bases between. For the CDR3, the DNA is TGTGCCAGCAGCCCAGTCCCAGCGGTCTACGAGCAGTACGTC. Translated, it gives CASSPVPAVYEQYV.

The chain is built from TRBV11-2 and TRBJ2-7; maybe TRBD2 (6 bases). There are 15 residues in the CDR3. The V end was cut by 5 bases, the J end by 7 bases, with 21 bases between. Germline CDR1 SGHAT, CDR2 FQNNGV. The CDR3 region has the DNA TGTGCCAGCAGCATGGCAGGGACTGATGGTGGGGAGCAGTACTTC. Protein: CASSMAGTDGGEQYF.

This clone has just one count. The rearrangement links TRBV7-3 to TRBJ2-3, with TRBD2 matching over 8 bases. CDR1 is SGHTA, CDR2 FQGTGA, per germline. V shed 4 bases and J 3 bases; nucleotides not matched to a gene: 6. The CDR3 has 15 residues. For the CDR3, the DNA is TGTGCCAGCAGCTCCTCGGGACTAGTGACAGATACGCAGTATTTT. Translation: CASSSSGLVTDTQYF. Full variable domain (remainder filled in from reference TRBV7-3 and TRBJ2-3): GAGVSQTPSNKVTEKGKYVELRCDPISGHTALYWYRQSLGQGPEFLIYFQGTGAADDSGLPNDRFFAVRPEGSVSTLKIQRTERGDSAVYLCASSSSGLVTDTQYFGPGTRLTVL.

The chain couples TRBV6-6 to TRBJ1-4, with TRBD1 matching over 10 bases. With V trimmed by 5 bases and J by 11 bases, 11 bases remained unmatched. This CDR3 is 15 amino acids long. Germline V gene sequence: CDR1 MNHNY, CDR2 SVGAGI (reference sequence). CDR3 residues: CASSTGGGQGSKLFF. The CDR3 nucleotides are TGTGCCAGCAGTACTGGGGGGGGACAGGGGAGTAAACTGTTTTTT.

The J gene is TRBJ2-7, the V gene TRBV7-2, with D tentatively TRBD1 (5 bases). In germline, CDR1 is SGHTA, CDR2 FQGNSA. The V gene lost 4 bases and the J gene lost 5 bases, with 18 bases spanning the gap. The CDR3 contains 15 residues. The CDR3, as DNA: TGTGCCAGCAGCTCCCAGGTAGGGGCGAGCGACGAGCAGTACTTC. This translates into CASSSQVGASDEQYF. Filled out from reference TRBV7-2 and TRBJ2-7, the complete variable domain reads GAGVSQSPSNKVTEKGKDVELRCDPISGHTALYWYRQSLGQGLEFLIYFQGNSAPDKSGLPSDRFSAERTGGSVSTLTIQRTQQEDSAVYLCASSSQVGASDEQYFGPGTRLTVT.

The chain uses TRBV28 and TRBJ2-1; 8 bases are a match to TRBD2. After removal of 7 bases from V and 6 bases from J, the junction contained 11 bases not matched to a gene. The CDR3 length is 15 residues. Germline V gene sequence: CDR1 MDHEN, CDR2 SYDVKM. CDR3 amino acids: CASTLGLARGNEQFF. For the CDR3, the DNA is TGTGCCAGCACCCTAGGACTAGCCAGGGGCAATGAGCAGTTCTTC.

The V call is TRBV4-2, the J call TRBJ2-1, with D uncertain. The V gene's germline CDR1 is LGHNA and CDR2 YNFKEQ. V was trimmed by 0 bases and J by 2 bases, leaving 14 bases between them. This CDR3 spans 17 amino acids. CDR3: CASSQETTTLPYNEQFF. The CDR3 nucleotides read TGTGCCAGCAGCCAAGAAACCACTACCTTACCCTACAATGAGCAGTTCTTC.

The CDR3 here is CASMSGYEQYF. In DNA, the CDR3 is TGTGCCAGCATGAGTGGCTACGAGCAGTACTTC. The chain couples TRBV27 to TRBJ2-7; no clear D gene. Germline-derived CDR1 and CDR2 are MNHEY and SMNVEV (reference sequence). The CDR3 has 11 amino acids. V was trimmed by 7 bases and J by 3 bases, leaving 7 bases between them.

The chain recombines TRBV28 with TRBJ1-6, with D unresolved. V dropped 4 bases and J dropped 6 bases, with 10 bases sitting between them. Germline CDR1 reads MDHEN; CDR2 reads SYDVKM. The CDR3 consists of 14 residues. The chain's CDR3 is CASSYRLLNSPLHF. CDR3 bases: TGTGCCAGCAGTTATAGACTGCTTAATTCACCCCTCCACTTT.

The genes are TRBV5-6 and TRBJ2-1; TRBD1 matches 12 bases. V gave up 4 bases and J gave up 10 bases; unmatched junction bases: 9. Germline CDR1 is SGHDT and CDR2 is YYEEEE. This CDR3 is built from 15 residues. The CDR3 loop reads CASSPRDRGPREQFF. As DNA, the CDR3 is TGTGCCAGCAGCCCCCGGGACAGGGGGCCCCGCGAGCAGTTCTTC.

The V call is TRBV28, the J call TRBJ2-1, with TRBD1 as a possible D gene (6 bases). This CDR3 spans 14 amino acids. V gave up 6 bases and J gave up 8 bases, with 17 bases separating them. Germline V lookup: CDR1 MDHEN, CDR2 SYDVKM. The CDR3 reads CASSQGPNHDEQFF. The CDR3 nucleotides are TGTGCCAGCAGCCAGGGGCCCAATCACGATGAGCAGTTCTTC.